Described below is a single T cell receptor (beta chain) sequence and its context. Its antigen is not known. Time point given: week 47, end of study. Topical imiquimod was applied with each vaccine dose, which held 300 ug of mutant IDH1 20-mer peptide. V was pared by 4 bases and J by 4 bases, with 5 bases of the junction left unmatched. The CDR3 totals 16 residues. Germline loops: CDR1 SGHRS, CDR2 YFSETQ. Profiling relied on immunoSEQ multiplex PCR, and the TCRdb table lists in-frame clones only, not all of them. The sample includes about 83,000 clones, around four fifths of them seen just once. This sample is drawn from a study of a mutant IDH1 vaccine in newly diagnosed glioma. Study summary: Beginning 4-6 weeks after radiotherapy alone, or with temozolomide cycles, vaccination took place.

This material consisted of PBMCs, taken from a glioma patient whose treatment included an IDH1 peptide vaccine. The J gene is TRBJ2-7, the V gene TRBV5-1, with 16 nucleotides matching TRBD2. The TCR sequence derives from a middle-aged man with glioma. The CDR3 DNA sequence: TGCGCCAGCAGCCCGGGACTAGCGGGAGGGCCTTACGAGCAGTACTTC. Its translation: CASSPGLAGGPYEQYF.